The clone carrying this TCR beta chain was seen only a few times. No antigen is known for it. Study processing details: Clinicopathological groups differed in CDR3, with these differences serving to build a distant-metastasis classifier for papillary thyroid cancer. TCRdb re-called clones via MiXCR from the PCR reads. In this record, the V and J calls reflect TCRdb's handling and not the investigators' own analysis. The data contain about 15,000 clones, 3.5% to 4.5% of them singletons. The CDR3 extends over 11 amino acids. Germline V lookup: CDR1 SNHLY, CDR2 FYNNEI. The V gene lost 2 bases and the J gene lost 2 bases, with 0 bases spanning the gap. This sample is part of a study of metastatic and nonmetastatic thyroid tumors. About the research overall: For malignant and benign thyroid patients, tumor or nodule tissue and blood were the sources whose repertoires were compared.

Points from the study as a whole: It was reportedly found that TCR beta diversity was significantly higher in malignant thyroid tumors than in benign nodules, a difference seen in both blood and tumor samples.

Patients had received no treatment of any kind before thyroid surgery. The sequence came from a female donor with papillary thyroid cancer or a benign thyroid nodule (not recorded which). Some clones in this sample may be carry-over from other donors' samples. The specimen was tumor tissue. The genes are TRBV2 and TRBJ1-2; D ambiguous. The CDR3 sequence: CASSENYGYTF. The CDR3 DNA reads TGTGCCAGCAGTGAAAACTATGGCTACACCTTC.